Each of the 17 T cell receptor beta chains below was sequenced from the same sample in a study of blood T cell repertoires in COVID-19. Clones were sequenced by immunoSEQ multiplex PCR, and TCRdb holds only the in-frame ones, with some missing. The table includes fewer than 200,000 clones, roughly 78% detected once. Sequencing was done on a sample of peripheral blood. These receptors originate from a man in his 70s with active or convalescent COVID-19.

The chain combines TRBV18 with TRBJ2-7, with D unclear. The germline V gene encodes CDR1 KGHSH and CDR2 LQKENI. V dropped 3 bases and J dropped 1 base, with 7 bases sitting between them. This CDR3 region has 13 residues. The CDR3 protein is CASSPRSSYEQYF. The CDR3 bases are TGTGCCAGCTCACCGAGGTCATCCTACGAGCAGTACTTC. Looking up the rest from reference TRBV18 and TRBJ2-7 gives the full variable domain: NAGVMQNPRHLVRRRGQEARLRCSPMKGHSHVYWYRQLPEEGLKFMVYLQKENIIDESGMPKERFSAEFPKEGPSILRIQQVVRGDSAAYFCASSPRSSYEQYFGPGTRLTVT.

CDR3 loop: CASSSQLKGRGFNEQFF. As DNA, the CDR3 is TGTGCCAGCAGTTCCCAATTAAAGGGGCGGGGCTTCAATGAGCAGTTCTTC. The chain carries TRBV28 and TRBJ2-1; maybe TRBD2 (6 bases). This CDR3 is built from 17 residues. The V end lost 4 bases, the J end lost 6 bases, and 22 bases lay between the germline ends. CDR1 and CDR2 (germline): MDHEN, SYDVKM. Combining the CDR3 with reference TRBV28 and TRBJ2-1 gives the whole variable domain DVKVTQSSRYLVKRTGEKVFLECVQDMDHENMFWYRQDPGLGLRLIYFSYDVKMKEKGDIPEGYSVSREKKERFSLILESASTNQTSMYLCASSSQLKGRGFNEQFFGPGTRLTVL.

The chain uses TRBV6-5 and TRBJ1-5, with D possibly TRBD1 on 5 matching bases. The germline V gene has CDR1 MNHEY and CDR2 SVGAGI. V was trimmed by 4 bases and J by 3 bases, leaving 13 bases between them. The CDR3 totals 15 residues. The CDR3 DNA reads TGTGCCAGCAGTTGGGGCGACTTGACCAATCAGCCCCAGCATTTT. It translates to CASSWGDLTNQPQHF.

The rearrangement joins TRBV5-1 to TRBJ2-3, with no clear D. This CDR3 is built from 15 residues. V dropped 4 bases and J dropped 0 bases, with 12 bases sitting between them. Germline V gene lookup returns CDR1 SGHRS and CDR2 YFSETQ. Here the CDR3 reads CASSLSPSSTDTQYF. For the CDR3, the DNA is TGCGCCAGCAGCCTCAGTCCCTCTAGCACAGATACGCAGTATTTT.

This chain joins TRBV6-5 and TRBJ1-1; 7 nucleotides agree with TRBD1. V dropped 6 bases and J dropped 2; count of bases not matched to a gene: 6. Per germline, CDR1 MNHEY and CDR2 SVGAGI. This CDR3 has 14 amino acids. This CDR3 reads CASRMGTVNTEAFF. The CDR3 nucleotides read TGTGCCAGCAGGATGGGGACAGTAAACACTGAAGCTTTCTTT.

To note about this clone: Other DNA variants within this sample encode the same CDR3. V is TRBV20-1 and J is TRBJ2-5; D is uncertain. Germline V gene data show CDR1 as DFQATT and CDR2 as SNEGSKA (reference sequence). V lost 0 bases and J 5 bases, leaving 4 bases between the germline ends. The CDR3 extends over 11 amino acids. CDR3 region: CSARDRETQYF. The CDR3 DNA reads TGCAGTGCTAGAGATCGGGAGACCCAGTACTTC.

As DNA, the CDR3 is TGTGCCAGCTCACCACCGGGCAGTGCGAACACCGGGGAGCTGTTTTTT. Its protein product is CASSPPGSANTGELFF. The J gene is TRBJ2-2, the V gene TRBV18, with D unclear. Germline V gene data show CDR1 as KGHSH and CDR2 as LQKENI. Trimming left V 0 bases short and J 0 bases short, with 8 bases between. The CDR3 runs 16 residues.

V is TRBV15 and J is TRBJ2-3; TRBD2 aligns across 10 bases. The CDR3 has 17 amino acids. Germline lookup yields CDR1 LNHNV and CDR2 YYDKDF (reference sequence). Germline trimming cut 4 bases from V and 2 bases from J; bases unmatched to any gene: 9. CDR3 in DNA: TGTGCCACCAGCAAAACTAGCGGGGTCGTCGACACAGATACGCAGTATTTT. Encoded protein: CATSKTSGVVDTDTQYF. Using reference TRBV15 and TRBJ2-3 for the parts outside the CDR3, the full variable domain is DAMVIQNPRYQVTQFGKPVTLSCSQTLNHNVMYWYQQKSSQAPKLLFHYYDKDFNNEADTPDNFQSRRPNTSFCFLDIRSPGLGDTAMYLCATSKTSGVVDTDTQYFGPGTRLTVL.

Only a few counts were recorded for this clone. V and J are TRBV7-3 and TRBJ2-7; perhaps TRBD2 as D (6 bases). The V end lost 2 bases, the J end lost 4 bases, and 12 bases lay between the germline ends. This CDR3 has 14 residues. In germline, CDR1 is SGHTA, CDR2 FQGTGA. CDR3 sequence: CASSLAGPDYEQYF. CDR3 nucleotide sequence: TGTGCCAGCAGCTTAGCGGGACCCGATTACGAGCAGTACTTC.

The chain joins TRBV19 to TRBJ1-2, with 9 bases lining up with TRBD1. The CDR3 sequence is 14 residues long. Germline assignment: CDR1 LNHDA and CDR2 SQIVND (reference sequence). V gave up 5 bases and J gave up 5 bases; unmatched junction bases: 6. The CDR3 here is CASSPGTGMYGYTF. The CDR3 DNA reads TGTGCCAGTAGTCCCGGGACAGGGATGTATGGCTACACCTTC.

V gene TRBV5-1 combines with J gene TRBJ2-5; 10 bases agree with TRBD1. CDR1 and CDR2 from the germline V gene are SGHRS and YFSETQ. This CDR3 is 14 amino acids long. V trimming: 6 bases; J trimming: 3 bases; junction bases outside the gene matches: 5. The CDR3 loop reads CASTEGTGEETQYF. Written as DNA, the CDR3 is TGCGCCAGCACGGAGGGGACAGGGGAAGAGACCCAGTACTTC.

Only one count was recorded for this clone. The chain uses TRBV3-1 (or the pseudogene TRBV3-2) and TRBJ1-1; no definite D call. Germline V gives CDR1 LGHDT, CDR2 YNNKEL (reference sequence). Trimming removed 1 base at V and 9 bases at J, with 9 bases between. This CDR3 has 12 amino acids. The CDR3 reads CASSQAGVQAFF. The CDR3 DNA sequence: TGTGCCAGCAGCCAAGCCGGGGTGCAAGCTTTCTTT.

The gene calls are TRBV2 and TRBJ1-4, with unresolved D. The CDR3 is 13 amino acids. Germline V gives CDR1 SNHLY, CDR2 FYNNEI. V lost 10 bases and J lost 0, with 9 bases in between. CDR3 protein: CATRRATNEKLFF. DNA for the CDR3: TGTGCCACAAGACGGGCAACTAATGAAAAACTGTTTTTT.

The rearrangement links TRBV27 to TRBJ1-3, with 8 bases lining up with TRBD1. CDR3 size: 13 residues. With 8 bases clipped from V and 7 bases from J, the junction kept 7 bases outside the gene matches. CDR1 is MNHEY, CDR2 SMNVEV, per germline (reference sequence). CDR3 loop: CASLDREGNTIYF. The CDR3 region has the DNA TGTGCCAGCCTGGACAGGGAAGGTAACACCATATATTTT.

The CDR3 region has the DNA TGTGCCAGCAGCCCCGATGGGACAGGGGCTGAAGGCTACACCTTC. Translated: CASSPDGTGAEGYTF. V and J are TRBV7-8 and TRBJ1-2; TRBD1 agrees at 10 bases. CDR1 is SGHVS and CDR2 is FQNEAQ in the germline V gene. This CDR3 is built from 15 residues. With V trimmed by 5 bases and J by 8 bases, 11 bases remained unmatched.

The chain has TRBV18 and TRBJ1-6; no definite D call. The V and J ends lost 3 bases and 14 bases respectively, with 17 bases between them. CDR1 is KGHSH and CDR2 is LQKENI in the germline V gene. CDR3 length equals 14 residues. The DNA of the CDR3 is TGTGCCAGCTCACCGGAGGCAGGAGTTCTATCCCTCCACTTT. Protein sequence: CASSPEAGVLSLHF.

The gene calls are TRBV6-5 and TRBJ1-2; D unclear. Germline-derived CDR1 and CDR2 are MNHEY and SVGAGI. The CDR3 has 14 residues. V lost 3 bases to trimming and J lost 2 bases, with 10 bases between them. The CDR3 sequence is CASSYGGRNYGYTF. Written as DNA, the CDR3 is TGTGCCAGCAGTTATGGTGGCAGGAACTATGGCTACACCTTC.